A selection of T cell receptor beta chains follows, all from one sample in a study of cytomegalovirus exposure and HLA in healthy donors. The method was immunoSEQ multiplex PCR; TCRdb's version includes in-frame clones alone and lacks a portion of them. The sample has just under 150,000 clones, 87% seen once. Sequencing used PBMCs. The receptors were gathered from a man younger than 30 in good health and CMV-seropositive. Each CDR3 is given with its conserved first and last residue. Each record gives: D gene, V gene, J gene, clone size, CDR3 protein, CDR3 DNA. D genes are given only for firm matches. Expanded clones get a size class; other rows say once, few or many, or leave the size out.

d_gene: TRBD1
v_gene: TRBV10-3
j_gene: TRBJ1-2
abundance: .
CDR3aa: CAISESWDRDGYTF
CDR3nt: TGTGCCATCAGTGAGTCATGGGACAGGGATGGCTACACCTTC

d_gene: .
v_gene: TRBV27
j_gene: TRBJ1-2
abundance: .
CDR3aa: CASNLRGGGNYGYTF
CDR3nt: TGTGCCAGCAACCTGCGGGGCGGAGGGAACTATGGCTACACCTTC

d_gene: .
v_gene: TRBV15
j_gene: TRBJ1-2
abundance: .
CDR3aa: CATSREGGVDYGYTF
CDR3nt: TGTGCCACCAGCAGAGAAGGGGGGGTTGACTATGGCTACACCTTC

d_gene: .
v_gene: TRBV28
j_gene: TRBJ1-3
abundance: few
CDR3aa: CASQGSGNTIYF
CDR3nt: TGTGCCAGTCAGGGGTCCGGAAACACCATATATTTT

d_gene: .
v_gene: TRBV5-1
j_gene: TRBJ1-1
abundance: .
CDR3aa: CASSLEGEGLNTEAFF
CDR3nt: TGCGCCAGCAGCTTGGAAGGGGAGGGTTTGAACACTGAAGCTTTCTTT

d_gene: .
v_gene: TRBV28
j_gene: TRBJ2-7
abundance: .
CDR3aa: CASSFFGAVGGEQYF
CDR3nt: TGTGCCAGCAGTTTTTTTGGCGCCGTAGGGGGCGAGCAGTACTTC

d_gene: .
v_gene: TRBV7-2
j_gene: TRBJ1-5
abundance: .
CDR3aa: CASSLMSGSNQPQHF
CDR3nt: TGTGCCAGCAGCTTAATGAGTGGTAGCAATCAGCCCCAGCATTTT

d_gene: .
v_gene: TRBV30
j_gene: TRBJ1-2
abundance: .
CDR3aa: CAWSVGGGYTF
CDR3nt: TGTGCCTGGAGTGTAGGGGGTGGCTACACCTTC

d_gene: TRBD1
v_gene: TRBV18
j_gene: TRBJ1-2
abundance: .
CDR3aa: CASSPQGARGGYTF
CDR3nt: TGTGCCAGCTCACCCCAGGGGGCGAGAGGTGGCTACACCTTC

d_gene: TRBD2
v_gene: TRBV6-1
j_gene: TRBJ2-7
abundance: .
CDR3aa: CASSEGTSAYEQYF
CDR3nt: TGTGCCAGCAGTGAAGGGACTAGCGCCTACGAGCAGTACTTC

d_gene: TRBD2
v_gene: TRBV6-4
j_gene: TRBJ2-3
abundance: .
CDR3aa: CASSREAGTEDTQYF
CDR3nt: TGTGCCAGCAGTCGGGAAGCGGGGACTGAAGATACGCAGTATTTT

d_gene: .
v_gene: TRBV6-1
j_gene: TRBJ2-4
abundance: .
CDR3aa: CASNLAASVNIQYF
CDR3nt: TGTGCCAGCAATTTAGCGGCCAGTGTGAACATTCAGTACTTC

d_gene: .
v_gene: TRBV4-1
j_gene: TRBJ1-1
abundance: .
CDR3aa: CASSLGGRGNTEAFF
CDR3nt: TGCGCCAGCAGCCTTGGAGGCCGGGGGAACACTGAAGCTTTCTTT

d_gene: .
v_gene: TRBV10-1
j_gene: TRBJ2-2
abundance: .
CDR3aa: CASSDTGNTGELFF
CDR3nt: TGCGCCAGCAGTGACACAGGGAACACCGGGGAGCTGTTTTTT

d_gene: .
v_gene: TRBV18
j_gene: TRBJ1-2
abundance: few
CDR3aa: CASSPGGGAGYTF
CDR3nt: TGTGCCAGCTCACCGGGAGGGGGAGCCGGCTACACCTTC

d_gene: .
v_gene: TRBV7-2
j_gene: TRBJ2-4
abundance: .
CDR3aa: CASSFRDFSKNIQYF
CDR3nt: TGTGCCAGCAGCTTCCGGGACTTTAGCAAAAACATTCAGTACTTC

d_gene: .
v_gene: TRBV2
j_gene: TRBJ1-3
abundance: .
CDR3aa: CASTTLPGNTIYF
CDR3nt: TGTGCCAGCACGACATTGCCTGGAAACACCATATATTTT

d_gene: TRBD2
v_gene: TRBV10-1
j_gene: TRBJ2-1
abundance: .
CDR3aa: CASSDPRGTSGKDEQFF
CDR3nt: TGCGCCAGCAGTGACCCTCGAGGGACTAGCGGGAAAGATGAGCAGTTCTTC

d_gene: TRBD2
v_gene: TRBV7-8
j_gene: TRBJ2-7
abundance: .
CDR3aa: CASSLGGRAYEQYF
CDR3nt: TGTGCCAGCAGCTTAGGCGGGAGGGCCTACGAGCAGTACTTC

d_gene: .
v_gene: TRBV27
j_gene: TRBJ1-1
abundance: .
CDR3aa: CASSLSDSGSTEAFF
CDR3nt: TGTGCCAGCAGTTTATCGGACAGCGGGAGCACTGAAGCTTTCTTT

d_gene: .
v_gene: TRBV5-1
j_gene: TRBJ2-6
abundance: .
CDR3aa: CASSSEVGTGANVLTF
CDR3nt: TGCGCCAGCAGCTCGGAAGTCGGGACTGGGGCCAACGTCCTGACTTTC

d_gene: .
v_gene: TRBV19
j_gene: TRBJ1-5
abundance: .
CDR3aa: CASSIRGTPLGNQPQHF
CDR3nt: TGTGCCAGTAGTATAAGGGGCACCCCCCTAGGCAATCAGCCCCAGCATTTT

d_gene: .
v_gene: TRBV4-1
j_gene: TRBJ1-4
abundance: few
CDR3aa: CASSQGTKNEKLFF
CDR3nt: TGCGCCAGCAGCCAAGGGACAAAAAATGAAAAACTGTTTTTT

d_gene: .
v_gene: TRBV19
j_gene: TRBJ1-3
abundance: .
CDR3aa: CASSIVRAAGNTIYF
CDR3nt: TGTGCCAGTAGTATTGTACGCGCGGCTGGAAACACCATATATTTT

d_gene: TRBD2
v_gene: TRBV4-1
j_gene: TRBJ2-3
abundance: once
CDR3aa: CASSQPSSGTSTDTQYF
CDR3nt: TGCGCCAGCAGCCAACCTTCTAGCGGGACTAGCACAGATACGCAGTATTTT

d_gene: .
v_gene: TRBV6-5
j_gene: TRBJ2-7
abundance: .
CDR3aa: CASSYSVRVYEQYF
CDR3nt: TGTGCCAGCAGTTACTCGGTCAGGGTATACGAGCAGTACTTC

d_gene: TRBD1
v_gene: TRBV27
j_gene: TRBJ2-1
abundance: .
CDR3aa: CASSQTTGGAYNEQFF
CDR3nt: TGTGCCAGCAGCCAAACGACAGGGGGCGCGTACAATGAGCAGTTCTTC

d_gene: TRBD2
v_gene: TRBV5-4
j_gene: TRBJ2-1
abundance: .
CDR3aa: CASSGTRLDEQFF
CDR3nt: TGTGCCAGCAGCGGGACTAGATTGGATGAGCAGTTCTTC

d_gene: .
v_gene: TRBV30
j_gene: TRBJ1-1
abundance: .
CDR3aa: CAWSVRGWRGVGTEAFF
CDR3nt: TGTGCCTGGAGTGTACGAGGGTGGAGGGGAGTAGGGACTGAAGCTTTCTTT

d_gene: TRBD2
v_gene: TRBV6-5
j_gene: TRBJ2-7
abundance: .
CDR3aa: CASSFSGDSYEQYF
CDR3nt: TGTGCCAGCAGCTTTAGCGGGGACTCCTACGAGCAGTACTTC

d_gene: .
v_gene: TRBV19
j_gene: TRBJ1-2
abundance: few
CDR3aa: CASSVGYRRSDYGYTF
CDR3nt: TGTGCCAGTAGTGTCGGATATAGGAGGTCCGACTATGGCTACACCTTC

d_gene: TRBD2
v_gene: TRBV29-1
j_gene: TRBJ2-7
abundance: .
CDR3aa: CSGETSGYEQYF
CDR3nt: TGCAGCGGAGAAACTAGCGGGTACGAGCAGTACTTC

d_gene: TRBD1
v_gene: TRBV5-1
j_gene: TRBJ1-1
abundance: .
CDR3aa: CASSLGTGTTEAFF
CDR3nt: TGCGCCAGCAGCTTAGGGACAGGGACCACTGAAGCTTTCTTT

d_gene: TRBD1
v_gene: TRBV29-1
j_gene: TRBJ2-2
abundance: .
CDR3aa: CSVEWTGAGGELFF
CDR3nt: TGCAGCGTTGAGTGGACAGGGGCTGGCGGGGAGCTGTTTTTT

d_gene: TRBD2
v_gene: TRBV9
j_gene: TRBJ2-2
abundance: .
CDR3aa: CASSPLSGRATGELFF
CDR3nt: TGTGCCAGCAGCCCTCTTAGCGGGAGGGCCACCGGGGAGCTGTTTTTT

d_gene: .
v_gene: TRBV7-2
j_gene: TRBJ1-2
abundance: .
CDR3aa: CASTARAGVYGYTF
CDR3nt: TGTGCCAGCACCGCCCGAGCAGGGGTCTATGGCTACACCTTC

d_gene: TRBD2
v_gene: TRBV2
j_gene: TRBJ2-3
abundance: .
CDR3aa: CASSEGTSGRRVDTQYF
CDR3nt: TGTGCCAGCAGTGAGGGAACTAGCGGGAGGCGGGTAGATACGCAGTATTTT

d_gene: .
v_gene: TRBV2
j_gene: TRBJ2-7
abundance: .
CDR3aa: CASSPQGHRSYEQYF
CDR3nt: TGTGCCAGCAGTCCGCAGGGACATCGGTCCTACGAGCAGTACTTC

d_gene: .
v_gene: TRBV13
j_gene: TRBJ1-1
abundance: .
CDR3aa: CASSGRQYTEAFF
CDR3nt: TGTGCCAGCAGCGGAAGACAGTACACTGAAGCTTTCTTT

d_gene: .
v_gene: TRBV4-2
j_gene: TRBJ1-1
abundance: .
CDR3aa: CASRRGGGWTEAFF
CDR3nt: TGTGCCAGCAGGAGGGGAGGGGGTTGGACTGAAGCTTTCTTT

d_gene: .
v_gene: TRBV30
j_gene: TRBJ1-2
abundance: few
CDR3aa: CAWLPRLTNYGYTF
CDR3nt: TGTGCCTGGCTTCCCAGGCTAACTAACTATGGCTACACCTTC

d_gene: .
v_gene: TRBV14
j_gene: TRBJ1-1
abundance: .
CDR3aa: CASSQVAVGASEAFF
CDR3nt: TGTGCCAGCAGCCAAGTTGCGGTGGGGGCTTCTGAAGCTTTCTTT

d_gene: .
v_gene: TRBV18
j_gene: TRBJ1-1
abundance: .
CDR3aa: CASSPRADVNTEAFF
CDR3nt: TGTGCCAGCTCACCACGGGCAGACGTGAACACTGAAGCTTTCTTT

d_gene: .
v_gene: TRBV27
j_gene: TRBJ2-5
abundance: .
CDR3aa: CASSLQGRGTETQYF
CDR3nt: TGTGCCAGCAGTTTACAGGGTCGGGGGACAGAGACCCAGTACTTC

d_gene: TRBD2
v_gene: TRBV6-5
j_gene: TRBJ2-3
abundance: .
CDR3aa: CASSFGWEGSDTQYF
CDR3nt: TGTGCCAGCAGTTTCGGTTGGGAGGGCTCAGATACGCAGTATTTT

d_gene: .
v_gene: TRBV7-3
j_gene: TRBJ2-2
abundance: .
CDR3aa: CASSPSGGAAGELFF
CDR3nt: TGTGCCAGCAGCCCGAGCGGCGGGGCTGCCGGGGAGCTGTTTTTT

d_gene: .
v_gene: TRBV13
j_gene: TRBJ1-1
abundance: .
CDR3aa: CASSSLTGMNTEAFF
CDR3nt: TGTGCCAGCAGCTCCCTGACAGGCATGAACACTGAAGCTTTCTTT

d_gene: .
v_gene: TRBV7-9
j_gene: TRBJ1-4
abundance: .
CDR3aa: CASSPQEGTNEKLFF
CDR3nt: TGTGCCAGCAGCCCCCAGGAGGGAACTAATGAAAAACTGTTTTTT

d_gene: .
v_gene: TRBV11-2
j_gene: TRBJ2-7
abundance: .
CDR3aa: CASSSGGLGYEQYF
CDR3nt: TGTGCCAGCAGCTCAGGGGGGCTTGGGTACGAGCAGTACTTC

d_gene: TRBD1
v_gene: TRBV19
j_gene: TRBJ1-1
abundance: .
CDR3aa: CASSVRPGTEYQNTEAFF
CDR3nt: TGTGCCAGTAGTGTAAGACCCGGGACAGAATATCAGAACACTGAAGCTTTCTTT

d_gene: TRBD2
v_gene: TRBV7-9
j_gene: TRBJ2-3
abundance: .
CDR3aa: CASSPLSGSTDTQYF
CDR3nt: TGTGCCAGCAGCCCCCTTAGCGGGAGCACAGATACGCAGTATTTT

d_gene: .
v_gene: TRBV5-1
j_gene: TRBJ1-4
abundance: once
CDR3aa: CASSFRDTQEQLFF
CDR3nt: TGCGCCAGCAGCTTCCGGGACACTCAGGAACAACTGTTTTTT

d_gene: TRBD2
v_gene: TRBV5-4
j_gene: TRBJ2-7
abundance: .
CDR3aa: CASSWGGRMGSYEQYF
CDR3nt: TGTGCCAGCAGCTGGGGCGGGAGAATGGGCTCCTACGAGCAGTACTTC

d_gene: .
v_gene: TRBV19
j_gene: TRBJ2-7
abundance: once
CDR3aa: CASSQGHEQYF
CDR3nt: TGTGCCAGTAGTCAGGGCCACGAGCAGTACTTC

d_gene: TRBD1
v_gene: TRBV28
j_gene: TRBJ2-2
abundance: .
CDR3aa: CASSFLHPGQGAGELFF
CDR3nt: TGTGCCAGCAGCTTCCTACATCCGGGACAGGGGGCCGGGGAGCTGTTTTTT

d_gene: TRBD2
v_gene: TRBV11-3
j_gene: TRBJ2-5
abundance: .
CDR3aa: CASSSFNSGLNF
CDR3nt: TGTGCCAGCAGCTCTTTCAATAGCGGGTTAAACTTC

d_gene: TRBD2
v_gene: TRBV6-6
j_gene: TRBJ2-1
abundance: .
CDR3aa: CASSYSKTSGDEQFF
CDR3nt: TGTGCCAGCAGTTACTCGAAGACTAGCGGGGATGAGCAGTTCTTC

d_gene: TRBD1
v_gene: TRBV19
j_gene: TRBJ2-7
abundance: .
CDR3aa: CASRDTGGWKQYF
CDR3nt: TGTGCCAGTAGGGATACAGGGGGGTGGAAGCAGTACTTC

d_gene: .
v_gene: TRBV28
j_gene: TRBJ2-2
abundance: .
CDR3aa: CASSPQGTNRAGELFF
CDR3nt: TGTGCCAGCAGTCCCCAAGGGACGAACAGGGCCGGGGAGCTGTTTTTT

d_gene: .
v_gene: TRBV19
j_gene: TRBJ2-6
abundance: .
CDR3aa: CASRTTGSVSGANVLTF
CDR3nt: TGTGCCAGTAGAACGACAGGCTCCGTCTCTGGGGCCAACGTCCTGACTTTC